Presented here are 8 T cell receptor beta chains from one specimen sequenced in a study of blood T cell repertoires in COVID-19. Profiling relied on immunoSEQ multiplex PCR, and the TCRdb table lists in-frame clones only, not all of them. Found here are fewer than 200,000 clones, approximately 80% of them singletons; the top ten hold around 12%. The sample consisted of peripheral blood. The receptors were gathered from a woman of 80 years or more with COVID-19, enrolled during active disease.

The V and J genes are TRBV5-1 and TRBJ1-6, with D uncertain. The CDR3 extends over 14 amino acids. Trimming shortened V by 3 bases and J by 7 bases, and 11 bases separated the two germline ends. CDR1 is SGHRS, CDR2 YFSETQ, per germline. CDR3 bases: TGCGCCAGCAGCTCAGACGGGTTGAATTCACCCCTCCACTTT. Translating it yields CASSSDGLNSPLHF.

The V and J genes are TRBV7-6 and TRBJ1-3; D call uncertain. Germline V gene sequence: CDR1 SGHVS, CDR2 FNYEAQ. The CDR3 has 15 residues. With 0 bases removed from V and 2 bases from J, the gap between germline ends came to 8 bases. The DNA of the CDR3 is TGTGCCAGCAGCTTAGCGGAGGTTACTGGAAACACCATATATTTT. It translates to CASSLAEVTGNTIYF.

This clone was observed a few times. The J gene is TRBJ1-4, the V gene TRBV21-1; the DNA was not compared with TRBD1, the D call given in the table. TRBV21-1 is a pseudogene segment. This CDR3 comprises 13 residues. The CDR3 loop is CASSKRGEEKLFF. CDR3 nucleotides: TGTGCCAGCAGCAAAAGGGGCGAGGAAAAACTGTTTTTT.

V gene TRBV7-2 combines with J gene TRBJ2-5; D is ambiguous. Trimming removed 2 bases at V and 2 bases at J, with 6 bases between. Germline V gives CDR1 SGHTA, CDR2 FQGNSA. The CDR3 has 13 amino acids. CDR3 coding DNA: TGTGCCAGCAGCTTAATGCGGCAAGAGACCCAGTACTTC. Translating gives CASSLMRQETQYF.

This clone appeared a single time. The chain carries TRBV13 and TRBJ1-1, with TRBD1 identical over 9 bases. Germline V gives CDR1 PRHDT, CDR2 FYEKMQ (reference sequence). The CDR3 consists of 16 residues. V shed 3 bases, J shed 5 bases, and the junction held 10 bases outside the gene matches. The CDR3 bases are TGTGCCAGCAGCTTGGGGGTACAGGGGGCCGGAACTGAAGCTTTCTTT. Residues: CASSLGVQGAGTEAFF.

CDR3 in DNA: TGTGCCAGTTCCGAAGGGGACACTGAAGCTTTCTTT. Protein product: CASSEGDTEAFF. J is TRBJ1-1 and V is TRBV19, with D maybe TRBD1 (5 bases). Per germline, CDR1 LNHDA and CDR2 SQIVND (reference sequence). The V gene lost 8 bases and the J gene lost 3 bases, with 10 bases spanning the gap. The CDR3 covers 12 residues.

Written as DNA, the CDR3 is TGTGCCAGCAGCTCGAGGACAGGGAGCACAGATACGCAGTATTTT. Translating it yields CASSSRTGSTDTQYF. The V call is TRBV11-1, the J call TRBJ2-3; 8 nucleotides agree with TRBD1. The germline V gene has CDR1 SGHAT and CDR2 FQDESV (reference sequence). The V and J ends lost 4 bases and 0 bases, in that order; junction bases with no gene match: 3. The CDR3 runs to 15 residues.

The V call is TRBV4-1, the J call TRBJ2-5; 13 bases agree with TRBD2. V was pared by 1 base and J by 5 bases, with 4 bases of the junction left unmatched. The length of the CDR3 is 16 residues. Germline loops: CDR1 MGHRA, CDR2 YSYEKL. In DNA, the CDR3 is TGCGCCAGCAGCCAAGGACTAGCGGGAGGTACCGAGACCCAGTACTTC. This sequence encodes CASSQGLAGGTETQYF.